A selection of T cell receptor beta chains follows, all from one sample in a study of T cells expressing NK-cell markers. TCRdb re-called the 5' RACE reads, yielding one record per CDR3 amino acid sequence without DNA. This sample's table has about 390,000 distinct CDR3 sequences. The sequencing sample was made of blood T cells: a sorted CD56 or NKG2C T cell subset, CD4+ or CD8+ T cells, or bulk PBMC T cells (not recorded which). These receptor sequences come from a woman between 50 and 59 years old in good health. CDR3s include the opening cysteine and the closing phenylalanine or tryptophan.

V	J	length	CDR3
TRBV7-9	TRBJ1-2	15	CASSLETAGNYGYTF
TRBV27	TRBJ1-6	15	CASSFQTIRGSPLHF
TRBV7-2	TRBJ1-4	13	CASSTTPNGWLFF
TRBV12-3/TRBV12-4	TRBJ2-2	18	CASRKLGTGGWNTGELFF
TRBV7-2	TRBJ1-6	13	CASTTRGGTPLHF
TRBV20-1	TRBJ2-3	15	CRYLAQALSTDTQYF
TRBV21-1	TRBJ2-2	14	CASSTRQSSGELFF
TRBV7-3	TRBJ1-1	14	CASSTQTGQREAFF
TRBV7-9	TRBJ2-1	16	CASSMEGQGAWNEQFF
TRBV7-8	TRBJ2-1	14	CASRNPLFHNEQFF
TRBV27	TRBJ1-5	17	CASSPRTGIDSNQPQHF
TRBV12-3/TRBV12-4	TRBJ2-3	15	CASSPSGSGTDTQYF
TRBV29-1	TRBJ2-3	15	CSVEDLTGSTDTQYF
TRBV4-1	TRBJ2-6	17	CASSQARLSAGANVLTF
TRBV5-6	TRBJ1-3	16	CASSGRDRDSGNTIYF
TRBV12-3/TRBV12-4	TRBJ2-5	15	CASSLQPLFQETQYF
TRBV7-9	TRBJ2-1	13	CASSSRFRENRFF
TRBV5-1	TRBJ2-7	14	CASSLAVGGYEQYF
TRBV5-6	TRBJ2-1	15	CASSSTSGVNNEQFF
TRBV12-3/TRBV12-4	TRBJ2-7	14	CASSSPGQGREQYF
TRBV19	TRBJ2-2	13	CASSITSYGELFF
TRBV4-1	TRBJ1-5	17	CASSQLAGPDSNQPQHF
TRBV3-1	TRBJ2-1	16	CASSLSSGTGDNEQFF
TRBV7-8	TRBJ2-6	17	CASSLGGQISGANVLTF
TRBV10-3	TRBJ1-3	15	CAISVRTGTGNTIYF
TRBV9	TRBJ2-5	15	CASSPAGGRGRTQYF
TRBV27	TRBJ2-7	13	CASRDRVVGEQYF
TRBV29-1	TRBJ1-1	14	CSVKTLTGGTEAFF
TRBV7-9	TRBJ2-7	17	CASGSLGLAGVDYEQYF
TRBV27	TRBJ2-7	16	CASSLFGGRESGEQYF
TRBV4-2	TRBJ1-2	12	CASSQDVWGYTF
TRBV5-1	TRBJ2-4	13	CASSLDSGDIQYF
TRBV4-1	TRBJ1-1	15	CASSRENDRATEAFF
TRBV7-9	TRBJ1-2	17	CASSLTPAGVTSDGYTF
TRBV24-1	TRBJ2-3	17	CATSDPVAGGPADTQYF
TRBV14	TRBJ2-1	16	CASSQVWPDDGNEQFF
TRBV12-3/TRBV12-4	TRBJ2-3	15	CASSLAREFTDTQYF
TRBV10-2	TRBJ2-5	16	CASTPGLAGEVGSQYF
TRBV11-3	TRBJ2-3	14	CASSLLAGDDTQYF
TRBV29-1	TRBJ2-2	13	CSVGGRATGELFF
TRBV12-3/TRBV12-4	TRBJ1-6	14	CASSLGGSGSPLHF
TRBV24-1	TRBJ2-7	13	CATSETGAEEQYF
TRBV30	TRBJ2-1	13	CAWTGLAAGEAFF
TRBV12-3/TRBV12-4	TRBJ2-1	13	CASSLGMLNEQFF
TRBV20-1	TRBJ2-1	14	CSARASRGGAEQFF
TRBV5-1	TRBJ2-3	16	CASSYQAGANTDTQYF
TRBV10-3	TRBJ2-3	12	CAISESGDTQYF
TRBV6-2/TRBV6-3	TRBJ2-2	14	CASSFLGVSGELFF
TRBV29-1	TRBJ2-6	16	CSVIGGSASGANVLTF
TRBV20-1	TRBJ2-1	16	CSARRLAGGNYNEQFF
TRBV9	TRBJ2-5	14	CASSVEGVQETQYF
TRBV10-2	TRBJ2-1	17	CASSAWEGLSSYNEQFF
TRBV29-1	TRBJ1-1	14	CSVSQGSLNTEAFF
TRBV6-1	TRBJ2-1	15	CASSEGKVRGGEQFF
TRBV12-3/TRBV12-4	TRBJ2-7	15	CASRPGQGSWDEQYF